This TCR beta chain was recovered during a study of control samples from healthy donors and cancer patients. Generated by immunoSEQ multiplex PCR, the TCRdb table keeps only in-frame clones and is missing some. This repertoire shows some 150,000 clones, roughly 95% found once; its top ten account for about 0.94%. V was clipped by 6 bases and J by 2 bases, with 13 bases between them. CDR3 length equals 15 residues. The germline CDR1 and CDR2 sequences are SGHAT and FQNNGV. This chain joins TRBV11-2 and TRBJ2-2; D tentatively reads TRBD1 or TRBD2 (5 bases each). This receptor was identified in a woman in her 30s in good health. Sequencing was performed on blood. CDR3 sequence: CASSKTGTNTGELFF. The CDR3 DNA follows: TGTGCCAGCAGTAAAACCGGGACCAACACCGGGGAGCTGTTTTTT.